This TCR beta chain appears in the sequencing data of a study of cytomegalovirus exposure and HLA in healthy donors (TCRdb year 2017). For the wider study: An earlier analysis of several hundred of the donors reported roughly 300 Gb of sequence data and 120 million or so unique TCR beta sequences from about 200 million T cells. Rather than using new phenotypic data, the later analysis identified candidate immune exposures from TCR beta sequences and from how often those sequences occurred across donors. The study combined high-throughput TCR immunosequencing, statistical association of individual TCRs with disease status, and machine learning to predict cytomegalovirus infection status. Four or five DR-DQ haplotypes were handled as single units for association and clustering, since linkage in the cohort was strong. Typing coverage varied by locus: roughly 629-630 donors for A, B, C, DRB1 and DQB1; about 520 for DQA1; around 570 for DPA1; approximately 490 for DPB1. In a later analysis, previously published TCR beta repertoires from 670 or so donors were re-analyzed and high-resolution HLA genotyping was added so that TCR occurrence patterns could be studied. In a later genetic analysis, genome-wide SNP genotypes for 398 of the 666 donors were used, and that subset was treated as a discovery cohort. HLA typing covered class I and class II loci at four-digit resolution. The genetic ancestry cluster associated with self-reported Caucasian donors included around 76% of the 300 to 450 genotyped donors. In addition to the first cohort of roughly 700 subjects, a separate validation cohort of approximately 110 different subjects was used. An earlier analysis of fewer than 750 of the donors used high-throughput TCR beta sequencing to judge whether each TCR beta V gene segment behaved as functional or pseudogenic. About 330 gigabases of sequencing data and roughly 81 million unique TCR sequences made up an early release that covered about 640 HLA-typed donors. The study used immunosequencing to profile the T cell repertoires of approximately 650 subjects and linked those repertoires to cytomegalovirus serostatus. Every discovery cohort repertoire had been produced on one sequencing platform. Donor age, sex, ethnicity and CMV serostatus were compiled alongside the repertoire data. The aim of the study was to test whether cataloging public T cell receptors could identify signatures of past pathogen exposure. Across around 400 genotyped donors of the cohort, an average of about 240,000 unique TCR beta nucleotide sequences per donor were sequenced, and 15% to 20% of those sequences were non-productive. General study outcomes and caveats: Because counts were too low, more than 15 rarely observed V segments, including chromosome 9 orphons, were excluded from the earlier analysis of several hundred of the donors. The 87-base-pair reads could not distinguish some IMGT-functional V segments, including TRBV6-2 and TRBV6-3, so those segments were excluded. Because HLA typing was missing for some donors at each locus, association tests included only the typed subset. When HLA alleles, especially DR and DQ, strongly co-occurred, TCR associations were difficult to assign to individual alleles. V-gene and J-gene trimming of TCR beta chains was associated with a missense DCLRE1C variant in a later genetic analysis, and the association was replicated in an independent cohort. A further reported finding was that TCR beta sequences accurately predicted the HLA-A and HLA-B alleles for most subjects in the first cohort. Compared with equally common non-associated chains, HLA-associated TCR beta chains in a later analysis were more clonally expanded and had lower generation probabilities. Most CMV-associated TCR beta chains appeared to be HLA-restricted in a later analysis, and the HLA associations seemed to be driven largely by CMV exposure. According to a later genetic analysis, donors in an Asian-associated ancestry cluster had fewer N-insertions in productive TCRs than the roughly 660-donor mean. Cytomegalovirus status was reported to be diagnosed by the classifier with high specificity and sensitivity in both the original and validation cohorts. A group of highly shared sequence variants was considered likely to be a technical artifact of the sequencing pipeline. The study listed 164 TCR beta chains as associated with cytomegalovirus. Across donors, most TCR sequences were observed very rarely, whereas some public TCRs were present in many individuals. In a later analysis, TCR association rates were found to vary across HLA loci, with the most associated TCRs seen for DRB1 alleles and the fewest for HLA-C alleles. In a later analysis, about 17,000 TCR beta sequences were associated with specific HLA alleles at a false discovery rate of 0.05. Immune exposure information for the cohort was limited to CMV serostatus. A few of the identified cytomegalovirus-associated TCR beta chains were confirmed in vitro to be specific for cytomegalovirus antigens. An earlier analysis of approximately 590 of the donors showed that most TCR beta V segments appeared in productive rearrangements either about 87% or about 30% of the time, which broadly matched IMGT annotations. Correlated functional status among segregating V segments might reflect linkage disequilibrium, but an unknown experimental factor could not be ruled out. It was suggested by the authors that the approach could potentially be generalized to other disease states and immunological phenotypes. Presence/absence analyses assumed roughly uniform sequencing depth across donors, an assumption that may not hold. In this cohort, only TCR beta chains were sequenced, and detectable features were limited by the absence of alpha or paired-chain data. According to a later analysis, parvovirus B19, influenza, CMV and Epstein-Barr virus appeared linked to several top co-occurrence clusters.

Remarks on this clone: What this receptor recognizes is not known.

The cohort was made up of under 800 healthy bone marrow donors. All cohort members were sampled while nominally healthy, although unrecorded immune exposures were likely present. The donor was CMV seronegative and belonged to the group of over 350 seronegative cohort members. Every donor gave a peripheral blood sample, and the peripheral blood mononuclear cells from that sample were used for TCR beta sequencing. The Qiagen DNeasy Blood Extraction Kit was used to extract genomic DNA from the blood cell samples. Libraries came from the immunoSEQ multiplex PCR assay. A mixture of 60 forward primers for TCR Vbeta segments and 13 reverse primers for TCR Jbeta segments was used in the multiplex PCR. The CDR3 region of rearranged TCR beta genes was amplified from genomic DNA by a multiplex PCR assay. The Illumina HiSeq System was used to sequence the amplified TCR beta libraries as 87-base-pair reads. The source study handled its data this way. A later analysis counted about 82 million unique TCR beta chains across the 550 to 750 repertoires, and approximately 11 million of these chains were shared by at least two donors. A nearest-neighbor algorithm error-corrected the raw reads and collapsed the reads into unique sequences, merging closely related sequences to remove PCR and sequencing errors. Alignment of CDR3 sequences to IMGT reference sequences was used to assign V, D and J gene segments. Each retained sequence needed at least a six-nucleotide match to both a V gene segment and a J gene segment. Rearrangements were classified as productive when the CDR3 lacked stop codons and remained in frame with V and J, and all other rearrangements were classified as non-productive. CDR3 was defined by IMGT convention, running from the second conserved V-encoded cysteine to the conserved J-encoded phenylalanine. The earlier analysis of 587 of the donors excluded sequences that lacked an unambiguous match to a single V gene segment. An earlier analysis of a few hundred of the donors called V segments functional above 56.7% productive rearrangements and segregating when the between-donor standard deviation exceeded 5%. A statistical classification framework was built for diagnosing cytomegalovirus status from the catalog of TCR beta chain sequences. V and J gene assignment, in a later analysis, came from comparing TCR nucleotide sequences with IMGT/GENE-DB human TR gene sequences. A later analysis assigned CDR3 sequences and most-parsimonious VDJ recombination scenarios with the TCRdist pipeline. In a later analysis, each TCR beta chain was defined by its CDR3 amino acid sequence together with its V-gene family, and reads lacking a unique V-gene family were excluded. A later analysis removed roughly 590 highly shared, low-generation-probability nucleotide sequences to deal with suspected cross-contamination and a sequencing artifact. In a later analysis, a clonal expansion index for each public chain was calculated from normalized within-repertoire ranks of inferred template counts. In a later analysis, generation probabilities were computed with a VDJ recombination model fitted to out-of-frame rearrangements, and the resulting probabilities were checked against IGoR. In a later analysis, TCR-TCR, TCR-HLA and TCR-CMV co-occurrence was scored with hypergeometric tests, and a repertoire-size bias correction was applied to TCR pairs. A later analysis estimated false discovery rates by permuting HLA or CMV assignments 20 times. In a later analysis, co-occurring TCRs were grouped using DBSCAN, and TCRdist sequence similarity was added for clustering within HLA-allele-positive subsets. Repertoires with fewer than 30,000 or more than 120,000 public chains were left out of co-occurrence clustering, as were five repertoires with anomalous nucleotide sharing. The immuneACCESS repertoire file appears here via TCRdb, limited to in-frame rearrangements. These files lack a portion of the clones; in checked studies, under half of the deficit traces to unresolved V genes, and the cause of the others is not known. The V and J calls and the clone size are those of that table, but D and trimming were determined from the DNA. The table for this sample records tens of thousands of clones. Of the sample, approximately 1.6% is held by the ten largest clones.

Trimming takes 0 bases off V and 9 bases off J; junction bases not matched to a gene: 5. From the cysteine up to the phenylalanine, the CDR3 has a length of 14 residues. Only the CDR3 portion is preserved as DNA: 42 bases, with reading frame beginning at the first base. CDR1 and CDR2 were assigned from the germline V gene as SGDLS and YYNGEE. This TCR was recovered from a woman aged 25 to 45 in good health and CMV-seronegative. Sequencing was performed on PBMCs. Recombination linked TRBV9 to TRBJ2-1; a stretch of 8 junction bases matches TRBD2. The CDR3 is CASSVDPAGVEQFF. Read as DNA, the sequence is TGTGCCAGCAGCGTAGATCCAGCGGGGGTTGAGCAGTTCTTC.